The following is a T cell receptor (beta chain) sequence with its context. The data derive from a study of T cells expressing NK-cell markers. Study-wide background: All TCR beta repertoires analysed originated from sorted CD3+CD56+NKG2C+, CD3+CD56+NKG2C- and CD3+CD56-NKG2C+ T cells. Sequenced donors, eight in total, included seven who were HCMV-seropositive and one who was seronegative.

Looked up from germline, CDR1 is SGHRS and CDR2 is YFSETQ. The CDR3 totals 18 residues. TCRdb reanalyzed the 5' RACE reads, giving one entry per CDR3 protein sequence and no DNA. The sample holds some 600,000 distinct CDR3 sequences. The receptor was derived from a man aged 18 to 35 in good health. Sequencing used blood T cells: a sorted CD56 or NKG2C T cell subset, CD4+ or CD8+ T cells, or bulk PBMC T cells (not recorded which). The chain employs TRBV5-1 and TRBJ1-1; TCRdb returns TRBD1, unconfirmable since there is no DNA. CDR3 sequence reads: CASSLPGANWEPNTEAFF.